These 5 T cell receptor beta chains originate from one sample sequenced in a study of neoadjuvant anti-PD-1 for oral cavity cancer. Time point given: after neoadjuvant nivolumab, at surgical resection. Profiled with immunoSEQ multiplex PCR; TCRdb holds only in-frame clones, not every one. The sample contains about 12,000 clones, over 55% of which appear only once. The material sequenced was PBMCs, taken after nivolumab (anti-PD-1) treatment. All receptors come from a person between 35 and 79 years old with oral cavity squamous cell carcinoma.

V usage is TRBV5-4 and J usage is TRBJ2-2; D is possibly TRBD1 or TRBD2 (6 bases each). V was shortened by 0 bases and J by 4 bases, with 10 bases between the two germline ends. The CDR3 is 15 amino acids. Germline V gene sequence: CDR1 SGHNT, CDR2 YYREEE (reference sequence). The CDR3, as DNA: TGTGCCAGCAGCTTGGGACTAGGGGGCACCGGGGAGCTGTTTTTT. Amino acids: CASSLGLGGTGELFF. The whole variable domain, remainder taken from reference TRBV5-4 and TRBJ2-2, is ETGVTQSPTHLIKTRGQQVTLRCSSQSGHNTVSWYQQALGQGPQFIFQYYREEENGRGNFPPRFSGLQFPNYSSELNVNALELDDSALYLCASSLGLGGTGELFFGEGSRLTVL.

The gene calls are TRBV28 and TRBJ2-7; perhaps TRBD2 as D (5 bases). V was shortened by 5 bases and J by 7 bases, with 24 bases between the two germline ends. Germline CDR1 is MDHEN and CDR2 is SYDVKM. The CDR3 sequence is 16 residues long. CDR3 in amino acids: CASSRGSLRVGEEQYF. The CDR3 DNA is TGTGCCAGCAGTCGGGGATCTTTGAGGGTTGGGGAAGAGCAGTACTTC.

The chain uses TRBV10-1 and TRBJ2-1; 8 bases line up with TRBD1. J was trimmed by 9 bases and V by 4 bases; bases with no gene match: 11. Germline values: CDR1 WNHNN, CDR2 SYGVQD (reference sequence). The CDR3 length is 15 residues. The CDR3 protein is CASSGAQGAAIEQFF. CDR3 sequence (DNA): TGCGCCAGCAGTGGGGCCCAGGGGGCAGCTATTGAGCAGTTCTTC.

V gene TRBV30 combines with J gene TRBJ2-5; D possibly corresponds to TRBD2 (7 bases). The CDR3 is 14 amino acids. The V gene lost 5 bases and the J gene lost 5 bases, with 18 bases spanning the gap. From germline, CDR1 is GTSNPN and CDR2 SVGIG (reference sequence). The CDR3 spells CAWAVTGRGETQYF. DNA of the CDR3: TGTGCCTGGGCGGTTACAGGGCGGGGGGAGACCCAGTACTTC.

The rearrangement links TRBV7-3 to TRBJ2-7; tentative D call: TRBD2 (6 bases). The CDR3 length is 15 residues. The germline V gene encodes CDR1 SGHTA and CDR2 FQGTGA. V shed 6 bases and J shed 7 bases, with 22 bases lying between them. The DNA for the CDR3 is TGTGCCAGCAGTCCTACCTCGACTCAGGCGGGGGAGCAGTACTTC. Translating it yields CASSPTSTQAGEQYF. Filled out from reference TRBV7-3 and TRBJ2-7, the complete variable domain reads GAGVSQTPSNKVTEKGKYVELRCDPISGHTALYWYRQSLGQGPEFLIYFQGTGAADDSGLPNDRFFAVRPEGSVSTLKIQRTERGDSAVYLCASSPTSTQAGEQYFGPGTRLTVT.